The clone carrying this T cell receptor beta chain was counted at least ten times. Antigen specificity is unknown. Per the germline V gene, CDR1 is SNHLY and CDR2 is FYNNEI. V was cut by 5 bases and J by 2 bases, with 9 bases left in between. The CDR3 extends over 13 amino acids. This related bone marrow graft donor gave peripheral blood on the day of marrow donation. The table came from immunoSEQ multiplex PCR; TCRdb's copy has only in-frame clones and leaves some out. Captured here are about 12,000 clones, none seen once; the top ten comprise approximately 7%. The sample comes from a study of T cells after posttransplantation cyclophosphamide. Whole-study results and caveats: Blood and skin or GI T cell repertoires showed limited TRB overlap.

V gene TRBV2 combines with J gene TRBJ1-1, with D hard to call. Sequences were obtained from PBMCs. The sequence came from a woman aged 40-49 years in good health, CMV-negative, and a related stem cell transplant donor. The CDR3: CASSPYKNTEAFF. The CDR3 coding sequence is TGTGCCAGCAGTCCATACAAAAACACTGAAGCTTTCTTT.